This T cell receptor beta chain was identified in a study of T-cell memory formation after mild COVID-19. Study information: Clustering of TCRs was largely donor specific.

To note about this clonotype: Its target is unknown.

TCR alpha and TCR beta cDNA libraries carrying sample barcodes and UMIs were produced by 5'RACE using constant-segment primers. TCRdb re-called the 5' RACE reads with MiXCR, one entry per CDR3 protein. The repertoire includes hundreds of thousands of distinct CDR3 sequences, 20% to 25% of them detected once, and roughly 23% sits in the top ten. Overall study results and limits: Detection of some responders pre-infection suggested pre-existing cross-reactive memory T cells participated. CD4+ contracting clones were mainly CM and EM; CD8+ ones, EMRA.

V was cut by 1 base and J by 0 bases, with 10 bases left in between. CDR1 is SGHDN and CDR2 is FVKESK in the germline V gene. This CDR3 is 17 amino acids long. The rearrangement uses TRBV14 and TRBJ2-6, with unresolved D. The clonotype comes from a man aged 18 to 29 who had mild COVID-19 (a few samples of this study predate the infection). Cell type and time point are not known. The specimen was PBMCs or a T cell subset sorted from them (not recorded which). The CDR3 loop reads CASSQVFGSSGANVLTF. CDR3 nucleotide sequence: TGTGCCAGCAGCCAAGTATTCGGAAGCTCTGGGGCCAACGTCCTGACTTTC.